The clone carrying this TCR beta chain was observed a few times. The sample belongs to a study of blood T cell repertoires in COVID-19. Across the whole study: Both acute and convalescent COVID-19 samples were obtained from the United States, Italy and Spain. The analysed material was cDNA or gDNA that came from T cells, B-cell-depleted T cells, or PBMCs.

Deletions cut 4 bases from V and 1 base from J, with 10 bases between. This CDR3 region has 15 residues. CDR1 is SGHVS and CDR2 is FNYEAQ in the germline V gene. The protocol was immunoSEQ multiplex PCR, while the TCRdb copy is restricted to in-frame clones and leaves out a portion. The table has 200,000 or so clones, roughly 84% seen once. The material sequenced was peripheral blood. This clonotype was obtained from a person between 65 and 79 years old with COVID-19, enrolled during active disease. The rearrangement uses TRBV7-6 and TRBJ2-2, with D hard to call. The CDR3 protein is CASSSLRGNTGELFF. CDR3 coding DNA: TGTGCCAGCAGCTCCCTCCGCGGGAACACCGGGGAGCTGTTTTTT.